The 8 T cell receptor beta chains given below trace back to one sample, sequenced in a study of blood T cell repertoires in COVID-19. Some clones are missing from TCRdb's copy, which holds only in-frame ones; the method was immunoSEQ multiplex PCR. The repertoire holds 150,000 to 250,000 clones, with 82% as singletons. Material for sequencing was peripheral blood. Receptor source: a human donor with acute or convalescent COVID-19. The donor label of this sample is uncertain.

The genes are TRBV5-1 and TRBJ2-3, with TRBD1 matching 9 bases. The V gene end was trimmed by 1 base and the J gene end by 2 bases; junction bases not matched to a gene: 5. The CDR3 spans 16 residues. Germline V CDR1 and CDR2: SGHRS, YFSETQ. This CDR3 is CASSLSDRGNTDTQYF. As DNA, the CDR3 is TGCGCCAGCAGCTTGAGCGACAGGGGGAACACAGATACGCAGTATTTT.

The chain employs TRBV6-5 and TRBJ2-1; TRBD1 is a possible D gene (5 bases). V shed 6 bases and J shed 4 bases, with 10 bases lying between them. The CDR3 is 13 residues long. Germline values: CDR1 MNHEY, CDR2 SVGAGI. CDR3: CASSPTDYNEQFF. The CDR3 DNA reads TGTGCCAGCAGCCCGACAGATTACAATGAGCAGTTCTTC.

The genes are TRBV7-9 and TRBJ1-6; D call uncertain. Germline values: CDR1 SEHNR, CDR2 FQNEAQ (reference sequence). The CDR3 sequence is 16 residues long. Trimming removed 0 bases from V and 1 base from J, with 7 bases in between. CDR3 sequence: CASSLATGSYNSPLHF. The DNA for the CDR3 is TGTGCCAGCAGCTTAGCCACGGGGTCCTATAATTCACCCCTCCACTTT.

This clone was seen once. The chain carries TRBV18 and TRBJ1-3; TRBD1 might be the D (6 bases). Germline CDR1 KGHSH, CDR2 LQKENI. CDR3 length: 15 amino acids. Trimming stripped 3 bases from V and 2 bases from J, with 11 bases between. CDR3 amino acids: CASSPSQGTGNTIYF. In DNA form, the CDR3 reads TGTGCCAGCTCACCGTCCCAGGGGACTGGAAACACCATATATTTT.

CDR3 DNA sequence: TGTGCCAGCAGCGTAGGAGTAACGTCTAACTATGGCTACACCTTC. Protein sequence: CASSVGVTSNYGYTF. The chain joins TRBV9 to TRBJ1-2; unclear D gene. This CDR3 comprises 15 residues. Trimming shortened V by 0 bases and J by 0 bases, and 9 bases separated the two germline ends. Germline loops: CDR1 SGDLS, CDR2 YYNGEE.

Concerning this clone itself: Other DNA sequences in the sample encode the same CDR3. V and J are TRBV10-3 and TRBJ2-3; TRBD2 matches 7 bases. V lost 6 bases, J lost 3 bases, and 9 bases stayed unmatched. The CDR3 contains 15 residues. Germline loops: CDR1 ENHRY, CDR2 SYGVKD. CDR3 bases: TGTGCCATCAGCCCGACCAGCGGGGTTACAGATACGCAGTATTTT. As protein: CAISPTSGVTDTQYF.

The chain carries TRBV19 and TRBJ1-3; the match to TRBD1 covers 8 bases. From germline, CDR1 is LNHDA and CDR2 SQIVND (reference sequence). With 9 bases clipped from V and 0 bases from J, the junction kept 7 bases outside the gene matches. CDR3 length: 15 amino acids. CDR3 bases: TGTGCCAGCATGGGACAGGACCTCTCTGGAAACACCATATATTTT. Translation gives CASMGQDLSGNTIYF.

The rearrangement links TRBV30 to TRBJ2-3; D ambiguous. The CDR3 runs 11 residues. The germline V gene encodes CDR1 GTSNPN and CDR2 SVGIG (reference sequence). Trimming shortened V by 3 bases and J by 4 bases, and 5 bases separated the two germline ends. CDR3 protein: CAWSPSDTQYF. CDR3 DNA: TGTGCCTGGAGCCCGTCAGATACGCAGTATTTT.